This T cell receptor (beta chain) is from a study of regulatory T cells in long-lasting Graves disease. The overall study: Graves' patients diagnosed newly had used antithyroid drugs under 3 months.

This clonotype occurred many times. Its target is unknown. Building the TCR beta libraries relied on iRepertoire HTBI primers, and CDR3 regions underwent Arm-PCR. One entry per CDR3 protein, called by TCRdb with MiXCR from the multiplex PCR reads. The sample holds hundreds of thousands of distinct CDR3 sequences, 15% to 20% seen once. General observations from the study: Favored gene segments in persistent disease were TRBV28, TRBJ1-2 and TRBJ2-5.

The sample's time point: newly diagnosed GD, antithyroid drugs for less than 3 months. Researchers made the TCR library from RNA that was extracted from PBMCs. An endocrinology department in Xi'an, China, recruited the patients. The CDR3 has 13 amino acids. Germline CDR1 is SEHNR and CDR2 is FQNEAQ (reference sequence). The germline V and J ends were trimmed by 5 bases and 6 bases, with 11 bases remaining between them. The sample was also linked to a second study, of T cells in Graves' hyperthyroidism and ophthalmopathy.

The material sequenced was peripheral blood mononuclear cells (PBMCs), taken at new diagnosis, from a patient treated with antithyroid drugs. The chain recombines TRBV7-9 with TRBJ1-5; D gene unclear. This TCR came from a woman aged 35 to 60 with Graves disease. The CDR3 spells CASSPLEGQPQHF. In nucleotides, the CDR3 is TGTGCCAGCAGCCCGCTAGAAGGTCAGCCCCAGCATTTT.